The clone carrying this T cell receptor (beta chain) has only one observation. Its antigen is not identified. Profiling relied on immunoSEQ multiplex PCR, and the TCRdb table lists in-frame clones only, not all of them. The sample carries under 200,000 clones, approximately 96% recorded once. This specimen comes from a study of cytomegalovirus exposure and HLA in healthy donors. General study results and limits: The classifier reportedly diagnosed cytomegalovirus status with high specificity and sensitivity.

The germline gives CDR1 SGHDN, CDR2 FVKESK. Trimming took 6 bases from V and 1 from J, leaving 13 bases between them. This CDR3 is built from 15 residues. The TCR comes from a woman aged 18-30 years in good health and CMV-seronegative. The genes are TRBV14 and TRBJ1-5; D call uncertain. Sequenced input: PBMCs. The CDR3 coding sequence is TGTGCCAGCAGTCCAGGTTCCGGAAGCAATCAGCCCCAGCATTTT. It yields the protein CASSPGSGSNQPQHF.